This TCR beta chain was sequenced for a study of blood T cell repertoires in COVID-19. Overall study context: The study drew acute and convalescent COVID-19 samples from the United States, Italy and Spain. Sources were T cells, B-cell-depleted T cells, or PBMCs; the material itself was cDNA or gDNA.

Clones were sequenced by immunoSEQ multiplex PCR, and TCRdb holds only the in-frame ones, with some missing. The sample gives about 250,000 clones, approximately 90% of which show up once; around 3.3% is in the top ten. Germline CDR1 reads SGHRS; CDR2 reads YFSETQ. The CDR3 is made up of 14 amino acids. Trimming cost V 0 bases and J 7 bases, with 13 bases left between them. This receptor was taken from a man aged 18-30 years with active or convalescent COVID-19. The V gene is TRBV5-1, the J gene TRBJ1-2; D is unresolved. The specimen sequenced was peripheral blood. CDR3 loop: CASSLAPDIGGYTF. The DNA of the CDR3 is TGCGCCAGCAGCTTGGCTCCAGACATTGGTGGCTACACCTTC.